Each of the 13 T cell receptor beta chains below was sequenced from the same sample in a study of patients and donors after allogeneic stem cell transplantation. TCRdb recomputed calls from the RT-PCR reads with MiXCR, one row per CDR3 protein. The table has about 960,000 distinct CDR3 sequences, 15% to 20% seen once. The sequencing sample was made of blood, either unsorted or a sorted T cell fraction (not recorded which). The receptors shown here come from a human donor who was either an allogeneic HSCT recipient or a stem cell or donor lymphocyte infusion donor (not recorded which). It is not recorded whose cells these are; they may come from a transplant donor.

The table lists this clonotype with a count of one. The chain has TRBV24-1 and TRBJ2-3; no reliable D call. Germline V gene data show CDR1 as KGHDR and CDR2 as SFDVKD. This CDR3 contains 14 residues. With 5 bases removed from V and 0 bases from J, the gap between germline ends came to 8 bases. As DNA, the CDR3 is TGTGCCACCAGTGGGGCAGCAAGCACAGATACGCAGTATTTT. It yields the protein CATSGAASTDTQYF.

The V call is TRBV19, the J call TRBJ2-7; D is uncertain. The CDR3 totals 16 residues. Looked up from germline, CDR1 is LNHDA and CDR2 is SQIVND (reference sequence). The V end was cut by 0 bases, the J end by 1 base, with 13 bases between. The DNA of the CDR3 is TGTGCCAGTAGTATAGATATTGCCACTCGTTCCTACGAGCAGTACTTC. It yields the protein CASSIDIATRSYEQYF.

The gene calls are TRBV15 and TRBJ2-4, with 10 bases matching TRBD2. This CDR3 has 17 residues. Germline-derived CDR1 and CDR2 are LNHNV and YYDKDF (reference sequence). V dropped 1 base and J dropped 2; count of bases not matched to a gene: 5. The CDR3 spells CATSRVLAGVSKNIQYF. CDR3 coding DNA: TGTGCCACCAGCAGAGTCCTAGCGGGGGTGTCCAAAAACATTCAGTACTTC.

The DNA of the CDR3 is TGCAGTGCTAGAGAGGGGCGGGTAGTCTACGTGGAGCAGTACTTC. Its translation is CSAREGRVVYVEQYF. This chain links TRBV20-1 with TRBJ2-7; D possibly matches TRBD1 or TRBD2 (5 bases each). Germline CDR1 reads DFQATT; CDR2 reads SNEGSKA (reference sequence). V dropped 0 bases and J dropped 7 bases, with 19 bases sitting between them. This CDR3 has 15 residues.

This clonotype was counted a few times. A much bigger clone sits one base away, suggesting this may be a read error. This chain's CDR3 is CASSWGTSGYNEQFF. The CDR3 DNA follows: TGTGCCAGCAGCTGGGGGACTAGCGGTTACAATGAGCAGTTCTTC. The rearrangement links TRBV5-6 to TRBJ2-1, with TRBD2 matching over 11 bases. The CDR3 totals 15 residues. From germline, CDR1 is SGHDT and CDR2 YYEEEE. Losses at the gene ends were 3 bases for V and 4 bases for J; bases not matched to a gene: 3.

This clonotype has more than one count but fewer than ten. V usage is TRBV5-1 and J usage is TRBJ2-6; D gene unclear. This CDR3 spans 18 amino acids. V was pared by 5 bases and J by 0 bases, with 18 bases between. The germline V gene has CDR1 SGHRS and CDR2 YFSETQ. This CDR3 is CASSWSLSSRSGANVLTF. Written as DNA, the CDR3 is TGCGCCAGCAGTTGGTCCTTGTCGTCCCGCTCTGGGGCCAACGTCCTGACTTTC.

The chain couples TRBV20-1 to TRBJ1-1, with D tentatively TRBD1 (5 bases). The CDR3 runs to 16 residues. V was trimmed by 1 base and J by 5 bases, leaving 20 bases between them. Germline values: CDR1 DFQATT, CDR2 SNEGSKA (reference sequence). CDR3 protein: CSARAPTGALRTEAFF. The CDR3, as DNA: TGCAGTGCTAGAGCCCCTACAGGAGCTCTAAGGACTGAAGCTTTCTTT.

CDR3 sequence (DNA): TGTGCCAGCAGCCAAGATCGCATAGGTACAACCTACAATGAGCAGTTCTTC. This gives the protein CASSQDRIGTTYNEQFF. V gene TRBV3-1 combines with J gene TRBJ2-1, with D hard to call. The germline V gene encodes CDR1 LGHDT and CDR2 YNNKEL (reference sequence). Trimming removed 0 bases from V and 2 bases from J, with 14 bases in between. The CDR3 has 17 amino acids.

This clonotype has only a few counts. This sequence joins TRBV12-3 or TRBV12-4 and TRBJ1-3; D is possibly TRBD1 (6 bases). Trimming took 6 bases from V and 4 from J, leaving 22 bases between them. The CDR3 contains 17 residues. The DNA of the CDR3 is TGTGCCAGCAGGATAAGGGGGTCAAAAGGGACGGGAAACACCATATATTTT. Translated, it gives CASRIRGSKGTGNTIYF.

This clonotype was observed at least ten times. The chain uses TRBV9 and TRBJ2-1; D is ambiguous. Trimming took off 0 bases at V and 2 bases at J, with 3 bases between the two ends. The germline V gene encodes CDR1 SGDLS and CDR2 YYNGEE. The CDR3 spans 13 residues. CDR3 residues: CASSVGPYNEQFF. The CDR3, as DNA: TGTGCCAGCAGCGTAGGCCCCTACAATGAGCAGTTCTTC.

This clonotype has more than one count but fewer than ten. This rearrangement joins TRBV5-1 to TRBJ2-3; TRBD1 matches at 9 bases. With V trimmed by 5 bases and J by 5 bases, 9 bases remained unmatched. The CDR3 totals 15 residues. Germline V gene sequence: CDR1 SGHRS, CDR2 YFSETQ. The CDR3 region has the DNA TGCGCCAGCAGACCCGGGACAGGGAATAGAGATACGCAGTATTTT. Its translation: CASRPGTGNRDTQYF.

The V gene is TRBV20-1, the J gene TRBJ2-1; 9 bases are a match to TRBD2. Per germline, CDR1 DFQATT and CDR2 SNEGSKA (reference sequence). Unmatched junction bases numbered 9, after V lost 3 bases and J lost 9 bases. The CDR3 runs 14 residues. CDR3 DNA: TGCAGTGCTAGTCTGGCTAGCGGGAAGTCTGAGCAGTTCTTC. Its protein is CSASLASGKSEQFF.

This clonotype was seen only a few times. The gene calls are TRBV6-2 or TRBV6-3 and TRBJ2-1; 13 bases match TRBD2. This CDR3 spans 15 amino acids. The V segment lost 8 bases and the J segment 9 bases; nucleotides outside the gene matches: 10. The germline gives CDR1 MNHEY, CDR2 SVGEGT. The CDR3 DNA reads as TGTGCCAGCCTCGAGGGGGGACTAGCGGGGTCTGAGCAGTTCTTC. It specifies CASLEGGLAGSEQFF.